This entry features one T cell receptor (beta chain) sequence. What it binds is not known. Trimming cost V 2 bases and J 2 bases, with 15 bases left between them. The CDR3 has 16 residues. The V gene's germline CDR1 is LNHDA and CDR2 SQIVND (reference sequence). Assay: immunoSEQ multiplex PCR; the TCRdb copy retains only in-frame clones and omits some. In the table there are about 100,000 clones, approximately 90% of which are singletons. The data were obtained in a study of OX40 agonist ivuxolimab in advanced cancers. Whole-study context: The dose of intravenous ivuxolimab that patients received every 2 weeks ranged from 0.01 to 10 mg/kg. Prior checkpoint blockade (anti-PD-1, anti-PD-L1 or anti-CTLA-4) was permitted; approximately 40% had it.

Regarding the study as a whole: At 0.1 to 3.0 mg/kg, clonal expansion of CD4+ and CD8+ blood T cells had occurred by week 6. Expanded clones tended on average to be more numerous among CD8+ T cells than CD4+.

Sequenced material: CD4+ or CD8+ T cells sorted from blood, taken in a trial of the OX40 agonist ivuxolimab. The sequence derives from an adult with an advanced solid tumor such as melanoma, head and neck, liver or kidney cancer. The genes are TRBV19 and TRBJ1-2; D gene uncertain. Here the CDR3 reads CASSILGGGSNYGYTF. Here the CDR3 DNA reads TGTGCCAGTAGTATATTGGGAGGAGGGAGCAACTATGGCTACACCTTC.